These 21 T cell receptor beta chains were all obtained from the same sample, sequenced in a study of blood T cell repertoires in COVID-19. TCRdb's table, derived via immunoSEQ multiplex PCR, lists solely in-frame clones and lacks some. The repertoire consists of about 120,000 clones, with around 86% occurring once and the leading ten covering roughly 30%. Sequenced input: peripheral blood. These receptors were obtained from an older woman with acute or convalescent COVID-19.

J is TRBJ2-5 and V is TRBV7-9; TRBD2 agrees at 9 bases. There are 17 residues in the CDR3. J gave up 2 bases and V 5 bases, and 12 bases lay outside the gene matches. CDR1 is SEHNR, CDR2 FQNEAQ, per germline (reference sequence). CDR3: CASSPLGSGGQQETQYF. CDR3 nucleotide sequence: TGTGCCAGCAGCCCGCTCGGGAGCGGGGGGCAACAAGAGACCCAGTACTTC.

CDR3 DNA sequence: TGCGCCAGCAGCCAAGACAGGGTAGAGACCCAGTACTTC. It translates to CASSQDRVETQYF. J is TRBJ2-5 and V is TRBV4-1; the D gene is possibly TRBD1 (5 bases). There are 13 residues in the CDR3. CDR1 and CDR2 from the germline V gene are MGHRA and YSYEKL. The V end lost 0 bases, the J end lost 4 bases, and 6 bases lay between the germline ends.

The chain has TRBV12-3 or TRBV12-4 and TRBJ1-1; TRBD1 might be the D (5 bases). V was shortened by 3 bases and J by 3 bases, with 8 bases between the two germline ends. CDR3 length equals 13 residues. DNA of the CDR3: TGTGCCAGCAGTTTTTTCAGGGACACTGAAGCTTTCTTT. It is translated as CASSFFRDTEAFF.

The chain employs TRBV11-2 and TRBJ1-2, with 10 positions matching TRBD1. CDR1 is SGHAT and CDR2 is FQNNGV in the germline V gene. The V and J ends lost 5 bases and 1 base, in that order; junction bases with no gene match: 4. The CDR3 is 15 residues long. The CDR3 nucleotides are TGTGCCAGCAGCGCAGGGACAGGGGATAACTATGGCTACACCTTC. It translates to CASSAGTGDNYGYTF. The variable domain in full, with the rest retrieved from reference TRBV11-2 and TRBJ1-2, is EAGVAQSPRYKIIEKRQSVAFWCNPISGHATLYWYQQILGQGPKLLIQFQNNGVVDDSQLPKDRFSAERLKGVDSTLKIQPAKLEDSAVYLCASSAGTGDNYGYTFGSGTRLTVV.

The chain uses TRBV7-3 and TRBJ2-3; 12 bases are a match to TRBD1. CDR1 and CDR2 (germline): SGHTA, FQGTGA. This CDR3 region has 16 residues. Trimming cost V 5 bases and J 4 bases; bases outside gene matches: 7. CDR3 coding DNA: TGTGCCAGCAGCCTCGGGACAGGGGGCGCATCAGATACGCAGTATTTT. Translated, it gives CASSLGTGGASDTQYF.

The genes are TRBV10-3 and TRBJ2-7; TRBD1 agrees at 8 bases. The CDR3 runs to 17 residues. From germline, CDR1 is ENHRY and CDR2 SYGVKD. The ends lost 0 bases at V and 1 base at J; junction bases unmatched: 8. The CDR3 sequence is CAISESFGQGDSYEQYF. DNA of the CDR3: TGTGCCATCAGTGAGTCGTTTGGACAGGGAGATTCCTACGAGCAGTACTTC.

The chain has TRBV4-2 and TRBJ2-5; D not resolved. The CDR3 contains 15 residues. Trimming took off 0 bases at V and 2 bases at J, with 10 bases between the two ends. The germline gives CDR1 LGHNA, CDR2 YNFKEQ. CDR3 loop: CASSQEAYQQETQYF. The CDR3 region has the DNA TGTGCCAGCAGCCAAGAAGCTTACCAACAAGAGACCCAGTACTTC.

The chain uses TRBV5-6 and TRBJ1-2, with TRBD1 matching over 8 bases. This CDR3 comprises 14 residues. CDR1 and CDR2 from the germline V gene are SGHDT and YYEEEE. Trimming removed 2 bases from V and 6 bases from J; junction bases left unmatched: 6. The CDR3 reads CASSFPGTGDGYTF. The CDR3 DNA reads TGTGCCAGCAGCTTCCCTGGGACAGGCGATGGCTACACCTTC.

This clone was found once. A read error may account for a junction end that differs from germline. V and J are TRBV7-7 and TRBJ2-1; TRBD1 matches 7 bases. From germline, CDR1 is SSHAT and CDR2 FNYEAQ (reference sequence). The CDR3 runs to 14 residues. The CDR3 nucleotides read TGTGCTAGCAGCTTAGGGACAGCGTACAATGAGCAGTTCTTC. Its translation: CASSLGTAYNEQFF.

This clone was seen a single time. The rearrangement uses TRBV2 and TRBJ2-1; 8 nucleotides line up with TRBD1. Trimming removed 11 bases from V and 2 bases from J; junction bases left unmatched: 8. The CDR3 is made up of 14 amino acids. Germline CDR1 is SNHLY and CDR2 is FYNNEI. The CDR3 DNA reads as TGTGCCGGAGAGACAGGGGAACCCTACAATGAGCAGTTCTTC. Translating gives CAGETGEPYNEQFF. Combining the CDR3 with reference TRBV2 and TRBJ2-1 gives the whole variable domain EPEVTQTPSHQVTQMGQEVILRCVPISNHLYFYWYRQILGQKVEFLVSFYNNEISEKSEIFDDQFSVERPDGSNFTLKIRSTKLEDSAMYFCAGETGEPYNEQFFGPGTRLTVL.

In this sample, this clone turned up once. This sequence joins TRBV6-5 and TRBJ2-7, with 11 bases identical to TRBD2. CDR1 and CDR2 (germline): MNHEY, SVGAGI. The CDR3 is 15 amino acids. Unmatched junction bases numbered 7, after V lost 7 bases and J lost 2 bases. CDR3 DNA: TGTGCCAGCAACCCAACTAGCGGGGGAGCCTACGAGCAGTACTTC. This encodes CASNPTSGGAYEQYF.

The gene calls are TRBV5-6 and TRBJ1-2; the match to TRBD1 covers 12 bases. The germline V gene encodes CDR1 SGHDT and CDR2 YYEEEE. This CDR3 contains 16 residues. V gave up 4 bases and J gave up 4 bases; unmatched junction bases: 8. CDR3 residues: CASSSGTGGIFYGYTF. The CDR3 nucleotides are TGTGCCAGCAGCAGCGGGACAGGGGGCATTTTCTATGGCTACACCTTC.

The CDR3 here is CASSPASGAGNQPQHF. The CDR3 nucleotides are TGCGCCAGCAGCCCAGCCTCTGGGGCGGGCAATCAGCCCCAGCATTTT. This chain joins TRBV5-1 and TRBJ1-5; perhaps TRBD1 as D (5 bases). CDR1 SGHRS and CDR2 YFSETQ come from the germline V gene. This CDR3 contains 16 residues. V was pared by 4 bases and J by 2 bases, with 16 bases between.

The count of this clone is one. The chain uses TRBV19 and TRBJ2-6; D is possibly TRBD1 (5 bases). CDR1 LNHDA and CDR2 SQIVND come from the germline V gene (reference sequence). V was trimmed by 5 bases and J by 4 bases, leaving 12 bases between them. This CDR3 has 15 amino acids. CDR3 sequence (DNA): TGTGCCAGTAGTGCCCAGGGTTCCGGGGCCAACGTCCTGACTTTC. Translating it yields CASSAQGSGANVLTF.

In nucleotides, the CDR3 is TGTGCCAGCAGTATATCCGGGACTCAGGAGGGGCAGTTCTTC. Amino acids: CASSISGTQEGQFF. This sequence joins TRBV25-1 and TRBJ2-1; weak D call: TRBD2 (6 bases). This CDR3 region has 14 residues. Trimming removed 5 bases at V and 12 bases at J, with 20 bases between. CDR1 is MGHDK and CDR2 is SYGVNS in the germline V gene.

The chain is built from TRBV28 and TRBJ1-1; 10 nucleotides line up with TRBD1. After removal of 5 bases from V and 0 bases from J, the junction contained 9 bases not matched to a gene. The CDR3 is 17 residues long. The V gene's germline CDR1 is MDHEN and CDR2 SYDVKM. The CDR3 loop reads CASSPAPGQGLNTEAFF. The CDR3 coding sequence is TGTGCCAGCAGTCCCGCCCCGGGACAGGGGCTGAACACTGAAGCTTTCTTT. Drawing the rest from reference TRBV28 and TRBJ1-1, the complete variable domain is DVKVTQSSRYLVKRTGEKVFLECVQDMDHENMFWYRQDPGLGLRLIYFSYDVKMKEKGDIPEGYSVSREKKERFSLILESASTNQTSMYLCASSPAPGQGLNTEAFFGQGTRLTVV.

CDR3 nucleotide sequence: TGTGCCAGTAGTGCTGGACAGGGATTCTATAATTCACCCCTCCACTTT. This sequence encodes CASSAGQGFYNSPLHF. The chain is built from TRBV19 and TRBJ1-6; 8 bases match TRBD1. V lost 5 bases and J lost 3; bases outside the gene matches: 6. This CDR3 contains 16 residues. The germline V gene has CDR1 LNHDA and CDR2 SQIVND (reference sequence).

This clone showed up just once. The chain employs TRBV29-1 and TRBJ2-5; possibly TRBD1 for D (5 bases). Germline lookup yields CDR1 SQVTM and CDR2 ANQGSEA. This CDR3 has 13 amino acids. V lost 4 bases and J 5 bases, leaving 14 bases between the germline ends. The CDR3 DNA follows: TGCAGCGTTGGGCCAGGGATGGGGGAGACCCAGTACTTC. The encoded protein is CSVGPGMGETQYF.

The chain carries TRBV6-5 and TRBJ2-7; weak D call: TRBD1 (6 bases). The V gene's germline CDR1 is MNHEY and CDR2 SVGAGI. The V gene lost 11 bases and the J gene lost 6 bases, with 14 bases spanning the gap. This CDR3 has 11 amino acids. The CDR3 is CAGKTGPEQYF. In DNA, the CDR3 is TGTGCCGGCAAAACAGGGCCCGAGCAGTACTTC.

In the case of this clone: The same CDR3 also results from other DNA sequences found in this sample. The chain is built from TRBV7-2 and TRBJ2-1, with 9 bases aligning to TRBD2. The CDR3 is made up of 15 amino acids. V trimming: 3 bases; J trimming: 6 bases; junction bases outside the gene matches: 6. Germline V gives CDR1 SGHTA, CDR2 FQGNSA. The CDR3, as DNA: TGTGCCAGCAGCTTCCTAGCGGGGCTAACCAATGAGCAGTTCTTC. Its translation: CASSFLAGLTNEQFF.

The chain has TRBV5-1 and TRBJ1-6; D call uncertain. Germline V gives CDR1 SGHRS, CDR2 YFSETQ. The length of the CDR3 is 15 residues. Trimming shortened V by 0 bases and J by 7 bases, and 11 bases separated the two germline ends. The CDR3, as DNA: TGCGCCAGCAGCTTGGAAATAGGAGCCAATTCACCCCTCCACTTT. Translated, it gives CASSLEIGANSPLHF.